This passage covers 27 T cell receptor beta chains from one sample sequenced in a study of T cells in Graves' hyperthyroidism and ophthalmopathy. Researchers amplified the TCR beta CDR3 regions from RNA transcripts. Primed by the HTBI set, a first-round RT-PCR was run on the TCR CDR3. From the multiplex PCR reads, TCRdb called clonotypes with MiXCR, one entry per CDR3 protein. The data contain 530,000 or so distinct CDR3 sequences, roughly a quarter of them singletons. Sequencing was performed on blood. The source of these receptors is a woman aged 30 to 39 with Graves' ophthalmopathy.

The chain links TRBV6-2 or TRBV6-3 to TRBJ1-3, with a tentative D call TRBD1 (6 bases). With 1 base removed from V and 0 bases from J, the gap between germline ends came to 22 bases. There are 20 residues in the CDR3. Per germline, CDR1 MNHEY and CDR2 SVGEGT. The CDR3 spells CASSYWGPRQALLSGNTIYF. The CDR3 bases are TGTGCCAGCAGTTACTGGGGCCCTCGACAGGCACTCCTCTCTGGAAACACCATATATTTT.

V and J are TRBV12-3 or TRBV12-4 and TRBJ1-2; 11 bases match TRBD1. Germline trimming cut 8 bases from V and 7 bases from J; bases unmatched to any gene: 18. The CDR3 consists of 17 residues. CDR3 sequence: CASVWGSRDRGKRGYTF. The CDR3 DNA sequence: TGTGCCAGCGTTTGGGGGTCGCGGGACAGGGGGAAACGTGGCTACACCTTC.

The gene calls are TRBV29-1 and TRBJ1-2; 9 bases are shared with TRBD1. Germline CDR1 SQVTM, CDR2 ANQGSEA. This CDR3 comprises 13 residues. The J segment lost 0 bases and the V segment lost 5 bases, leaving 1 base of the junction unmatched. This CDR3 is CSVRDRANYGYTF. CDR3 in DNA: TGCAGCGTTCGGGACAGGGCTAACTATGGCTACACCTTC.

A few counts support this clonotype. The CDR3 spells CASSYRTGNEQYF. CDR3 nucleotide sequence: TGTGCCAGCAGTTACCGGACAGGGAACGAGCAGTACTTC. The genes are TRBV6-2 or TRBV6-3 and TRBJ2-7; TRBD1 aligns across 8 bases. Germline V gene sequence: CDR1 MNHEY, CDR2 SVGEGT. CDR3 length: 13 residues. J was trimmed by 5 bases and V by 2 bases; bases with no gene match: 2.

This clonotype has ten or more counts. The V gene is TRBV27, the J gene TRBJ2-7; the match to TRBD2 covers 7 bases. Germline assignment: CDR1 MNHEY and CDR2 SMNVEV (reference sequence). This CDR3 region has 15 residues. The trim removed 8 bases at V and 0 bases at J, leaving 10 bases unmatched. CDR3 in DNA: TGTGCCAGCCCCACCCGGCGGGAGAGCTCCTACGAGCAGTACTTC. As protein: CASPTRRESSYEQYF.

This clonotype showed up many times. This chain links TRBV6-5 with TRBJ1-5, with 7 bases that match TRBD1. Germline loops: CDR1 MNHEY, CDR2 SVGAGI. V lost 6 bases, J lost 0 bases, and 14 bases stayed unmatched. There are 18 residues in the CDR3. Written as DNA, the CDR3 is TGTGCCAGCAGCCAACACCTGCGGACAGGATATAGCAATCAGCCCCAGCATTTT. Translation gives CASSQHLRTGYSNQPQHF.

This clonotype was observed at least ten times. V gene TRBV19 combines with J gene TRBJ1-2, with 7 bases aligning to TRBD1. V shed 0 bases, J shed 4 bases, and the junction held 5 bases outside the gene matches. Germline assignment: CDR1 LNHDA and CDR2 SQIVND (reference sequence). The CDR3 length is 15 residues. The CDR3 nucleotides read TGTGCCAGTAGTATAGACTCGACAGGGAGCTATGGCTACACCTTC. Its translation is CASSIDSTGSYGYTF.

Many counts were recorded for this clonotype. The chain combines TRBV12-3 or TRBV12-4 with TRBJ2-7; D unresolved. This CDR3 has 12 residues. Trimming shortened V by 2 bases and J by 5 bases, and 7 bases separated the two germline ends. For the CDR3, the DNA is TGTGCCAGCAGTTTAAGCCAGAACGAGCAGTACTTC. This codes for CASSLSQNEQYF.

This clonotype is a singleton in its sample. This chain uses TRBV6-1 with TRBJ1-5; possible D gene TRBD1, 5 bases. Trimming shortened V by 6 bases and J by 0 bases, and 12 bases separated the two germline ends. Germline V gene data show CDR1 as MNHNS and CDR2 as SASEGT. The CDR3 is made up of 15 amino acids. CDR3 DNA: TGTGCCAGCAGCAGATTCAGGGATAGCAATCAGCCCCAGCATTTT. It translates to CASSRFRDSNQPQHF.

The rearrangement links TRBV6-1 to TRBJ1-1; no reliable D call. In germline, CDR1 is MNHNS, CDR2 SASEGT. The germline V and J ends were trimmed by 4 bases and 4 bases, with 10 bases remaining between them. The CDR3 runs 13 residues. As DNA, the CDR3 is TGTGCCAGCAGTGTCGACTGGACCACTGAAGCTTTCTTT. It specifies CASSVDWTTEAFF.

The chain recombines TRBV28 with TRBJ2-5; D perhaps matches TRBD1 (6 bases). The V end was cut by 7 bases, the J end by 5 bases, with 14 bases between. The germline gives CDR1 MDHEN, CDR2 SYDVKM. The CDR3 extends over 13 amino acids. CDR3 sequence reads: CASTPGQLETQYF. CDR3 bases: TGTGCCAGCACCCCGGGACAACTGGAGACCCAGTACTTC. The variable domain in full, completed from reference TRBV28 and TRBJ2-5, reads DVKVTQSSRYLVKRTGEKVFLECVQDMDHENMFWYRQDPGLGLRLIYFSYDVKMKEKGDIPEGYSVSREKKERFSLILESASTNQTSMYLCASTPGQLETQYFGPGTRLLVL.

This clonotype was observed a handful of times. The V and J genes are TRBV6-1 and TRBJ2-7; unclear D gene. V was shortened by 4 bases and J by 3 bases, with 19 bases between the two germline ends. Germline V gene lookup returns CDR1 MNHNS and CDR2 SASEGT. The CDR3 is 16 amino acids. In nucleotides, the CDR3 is TGTGCCAGCAGTGCCGGTCCACGGATTGTTCACTACGAGCAGTACTTC. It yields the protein CASSAGPRIVHYEQYF.

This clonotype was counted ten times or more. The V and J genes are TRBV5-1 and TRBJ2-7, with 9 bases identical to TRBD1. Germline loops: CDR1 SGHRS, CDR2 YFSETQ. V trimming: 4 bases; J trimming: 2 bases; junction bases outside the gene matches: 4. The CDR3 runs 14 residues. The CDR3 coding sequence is TGCGCCAGCAGCGGGCGGACAGGGGCCTACGAGCAGTACTTC. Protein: CASSGRTGAYEQYF.

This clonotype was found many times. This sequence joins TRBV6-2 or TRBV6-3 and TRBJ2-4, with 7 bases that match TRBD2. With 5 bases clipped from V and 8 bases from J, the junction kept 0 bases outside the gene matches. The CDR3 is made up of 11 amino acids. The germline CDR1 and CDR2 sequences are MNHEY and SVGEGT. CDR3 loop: CASSLADIQYF. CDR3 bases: TGTGCCAGCAGTCTAGCGGACATTCAGTACTTC.

The CDR3: CASRQTKDTEAFF. For the CDR3, the DNA is TGTGCCAGCAGACAGACGAAGGACACTGAAGCTTTCTTT. This chain links TRBV3-1 with TRBJ1-1; D is undetermined. This CDR3 spans 13 amino acids. V was clipped by 6 bases and J by 3 bases, with 11 bases between them. Germline V CDR1 and CDR2: LGHDT, YNNKEL (reference sequence).

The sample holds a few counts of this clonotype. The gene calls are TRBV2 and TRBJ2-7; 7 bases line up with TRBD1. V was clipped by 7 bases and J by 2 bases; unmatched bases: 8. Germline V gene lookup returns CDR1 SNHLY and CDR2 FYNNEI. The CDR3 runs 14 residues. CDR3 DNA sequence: TGTGCCAGCAAGAACCGGGACAGAACCTACGAGCAGTACTTC. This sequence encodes CASKNRDRTYEQYF.

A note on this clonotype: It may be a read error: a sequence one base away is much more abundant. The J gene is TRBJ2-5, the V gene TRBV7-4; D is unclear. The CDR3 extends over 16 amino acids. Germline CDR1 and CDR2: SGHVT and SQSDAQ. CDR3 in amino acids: CASSLTPRAYQETKYF. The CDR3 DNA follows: TGTGCCAGCAGCTTAACCCCCCGGGCGTACCAAGAGACCAAGTACTTC.

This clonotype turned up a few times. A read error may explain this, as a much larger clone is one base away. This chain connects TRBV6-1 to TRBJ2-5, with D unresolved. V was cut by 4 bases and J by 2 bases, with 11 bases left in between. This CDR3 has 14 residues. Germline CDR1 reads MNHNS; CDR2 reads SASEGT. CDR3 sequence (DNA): TGTGCCAGCAGTGTAGGGCAGAGGCAAGAGACCCAGTACTTC. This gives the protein CASSVGQRQETQYF.

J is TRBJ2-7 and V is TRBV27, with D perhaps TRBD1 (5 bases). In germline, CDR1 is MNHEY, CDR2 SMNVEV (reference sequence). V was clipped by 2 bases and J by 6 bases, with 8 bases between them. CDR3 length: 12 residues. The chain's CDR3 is CASSLRGSEQYF. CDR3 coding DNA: TGTGCCAGCAGTTTAAGGGGCTCCGAGCAGTACTTC.

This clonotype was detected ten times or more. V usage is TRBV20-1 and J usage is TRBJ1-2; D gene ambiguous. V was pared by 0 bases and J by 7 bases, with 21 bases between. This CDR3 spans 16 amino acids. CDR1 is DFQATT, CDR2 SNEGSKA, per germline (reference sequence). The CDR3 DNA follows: TGCAGTGCTAGAGATCCTTTAAGTGCGACGCCCGGTGGCTACACCTTC. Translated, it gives CSARDPLSATPGGYTF.

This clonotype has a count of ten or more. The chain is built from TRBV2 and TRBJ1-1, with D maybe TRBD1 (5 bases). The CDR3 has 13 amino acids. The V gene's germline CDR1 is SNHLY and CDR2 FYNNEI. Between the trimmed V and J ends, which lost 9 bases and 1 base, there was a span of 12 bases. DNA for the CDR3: TGTGCCAGTGCCGGCAGGGAGAACACTGAAGCTTTCTTT. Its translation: CASAGRENTEAFF.

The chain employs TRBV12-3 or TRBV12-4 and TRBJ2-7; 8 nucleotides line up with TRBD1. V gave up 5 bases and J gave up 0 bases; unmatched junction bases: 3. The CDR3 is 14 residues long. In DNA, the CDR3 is TGTGCCAGCAGTCCAGGGGGCTCCTCCTACGAGCAGTACTTC. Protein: CASSPGGSSYEQYF.

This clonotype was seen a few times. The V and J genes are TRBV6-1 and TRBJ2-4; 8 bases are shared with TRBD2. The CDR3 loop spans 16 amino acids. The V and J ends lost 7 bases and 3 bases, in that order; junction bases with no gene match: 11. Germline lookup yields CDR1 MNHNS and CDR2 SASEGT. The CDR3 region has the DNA TGTGCCAGCATGAAGGACAGCGCGGGGGGCAAAAACATTCAGTACTTC. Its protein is CASMKDSAGGKNIQYF.

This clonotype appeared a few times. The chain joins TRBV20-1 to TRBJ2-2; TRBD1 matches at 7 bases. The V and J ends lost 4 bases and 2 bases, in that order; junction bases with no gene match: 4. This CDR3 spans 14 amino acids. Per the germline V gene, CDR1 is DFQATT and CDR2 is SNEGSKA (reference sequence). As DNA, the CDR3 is TGCAGTGCTACGGGACAGCGAAACACCGGGGAGCTGTTTTTT. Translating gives CSATGQRNTGELFF.

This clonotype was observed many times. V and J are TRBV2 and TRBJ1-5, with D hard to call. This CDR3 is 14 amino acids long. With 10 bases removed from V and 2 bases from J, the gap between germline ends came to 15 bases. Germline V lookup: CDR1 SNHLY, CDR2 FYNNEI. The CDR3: CATQGGVGNQPQHF. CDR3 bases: TGTGCCACCCAAGGAGGAGTGGGCAATCAGCCCCAGCATTTT. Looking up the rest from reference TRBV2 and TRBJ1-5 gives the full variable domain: EPEVTQTPSHQVTQMGQEVILRCVPISNHLYFYWYRQILGQKVEFLVSFYNNEISEKSEIFDDQFSVERPDGSNFTLKIRSTKLEDSAMYFCATQGGVGNQPQHFGDGTRLSIL.

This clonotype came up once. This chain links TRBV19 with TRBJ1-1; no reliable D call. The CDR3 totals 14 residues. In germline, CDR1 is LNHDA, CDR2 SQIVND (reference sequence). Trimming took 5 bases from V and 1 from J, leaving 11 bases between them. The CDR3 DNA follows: TGTGCCAGTAGTTCACAGCCGAGGAACACTGAAGCTTTCTTT. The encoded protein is CASSSQPRNTEAFF.

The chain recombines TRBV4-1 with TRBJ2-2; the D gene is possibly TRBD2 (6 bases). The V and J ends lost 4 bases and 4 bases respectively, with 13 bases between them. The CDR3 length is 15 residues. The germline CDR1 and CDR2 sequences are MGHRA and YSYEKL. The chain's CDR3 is CASSRVGGSTGELFF. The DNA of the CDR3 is TGCGCCAGCAGCCGGGTCGGGGGATCCACCGGGGAGCTGTTTTTT.